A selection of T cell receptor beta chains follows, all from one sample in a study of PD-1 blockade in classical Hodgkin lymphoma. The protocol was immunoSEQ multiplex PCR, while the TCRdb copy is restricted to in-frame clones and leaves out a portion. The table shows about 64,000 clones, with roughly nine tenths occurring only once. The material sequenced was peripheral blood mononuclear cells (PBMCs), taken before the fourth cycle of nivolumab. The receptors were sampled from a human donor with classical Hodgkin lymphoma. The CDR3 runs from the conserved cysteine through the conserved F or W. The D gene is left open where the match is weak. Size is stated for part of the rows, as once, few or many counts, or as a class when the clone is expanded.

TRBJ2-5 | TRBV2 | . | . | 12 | TGTGCCAGCAGTGAGGAGAAAGAGACCCAGTACTTC | CASSEEKETQYF
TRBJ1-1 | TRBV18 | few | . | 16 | TGTGCCAGCTCACCATTGCCCGGAGAGACGAACACTGAAGCTTTCTTT | CASSPLPGETNTEAFF
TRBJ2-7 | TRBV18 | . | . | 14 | TGTGCCAGCTCACCAGAGGACAGTCCCTACGAGCAGTACTTC | CASSPEDSPYEQYF
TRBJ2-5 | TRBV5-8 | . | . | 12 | TGTGCCAGCAGCTTGGCCGGAGGGACCCAGTACTTC | CASSLAGGTQYF
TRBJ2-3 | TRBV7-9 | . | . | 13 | TGTGCCAGCAGCCACCTTGTTTCGGATACGCAGTATTTT | CASSHLVSDTQYF
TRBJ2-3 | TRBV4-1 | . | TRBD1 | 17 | TGCGCCAGCAGCCAAGAGGGACAGGGATTTCGTGGAGATACGCAGTATTTT | CASSQEGQGFRGDTQYF
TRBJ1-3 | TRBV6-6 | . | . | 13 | TGTGCCAGCTTCTGGGGAGATGGAAACACCATATATTTT | CASFWGDGNTIYF
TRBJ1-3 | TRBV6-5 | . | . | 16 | TGTGCCAGCAGTTACTCTAGGCTATTCTCTGGAAACACCATATATTTT | CASSYSRLFSGNTIYF
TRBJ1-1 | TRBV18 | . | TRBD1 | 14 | TGTGCCAGCTCTATCCAACAGGGGTGGACTGAAGCTTTCTTT | CASSIQQGWTEAFF
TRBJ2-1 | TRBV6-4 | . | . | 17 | TGTGCCAGCAGTGAGCGGATCTCGTCAGCCTCCTACAATGAGCAGTTCTTC | CASSERISSASYNEQFF
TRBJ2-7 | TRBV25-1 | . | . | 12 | TGTGCCAGCAGTGGTGGGGAATACGAGCAGTACTTC | CASSGGEYEQYF
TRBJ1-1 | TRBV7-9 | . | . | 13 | TGTGCCAGCAGCTCCAGACCGAACACTGAAGCTTTCTTT | CASSSRPNTEAFF
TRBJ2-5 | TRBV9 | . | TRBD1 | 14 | TGTGCCAGCGGAGAGGGGGCGGGCTTGGAGACCCAGTACTTC | CASGEGAGLETQYF
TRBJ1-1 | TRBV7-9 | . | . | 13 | TGTGCCAGCAGCTTAGGGGGAGAGTCTGGAGCTTTCTTT | CASSLGGESGAFF
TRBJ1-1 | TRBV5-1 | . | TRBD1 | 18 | TGCGCCAGCAGCGCCATACCCCAGGGGGGTAGTATGAACACTGAAGCTTTCTTT | CASSAIPQGGSMNTEAFF
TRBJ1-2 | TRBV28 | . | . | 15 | TGTGCCAGCAGTTTCCCCGGGGAGGGGAGCTATGGCTACACCTTC | CASSFPGEGSYGYTF
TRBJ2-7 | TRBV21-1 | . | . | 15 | TGTGCCAGCACCACAGGGGGACCCACGACCTACGAGCAGTACTTC | CASTTGGPTTYEQYF
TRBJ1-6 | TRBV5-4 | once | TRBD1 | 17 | TGTGCCAGCAGCGCGTCCCGGGACAGGGGTGCCGATTCACCCCTCCACTTT | CASSASRDRGADSPLHF
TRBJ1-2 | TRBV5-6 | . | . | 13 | TGTGCCAGCAGCTTGATGGAAGTTCATGGCTACACCTTC | CASSLMEVHGYTF
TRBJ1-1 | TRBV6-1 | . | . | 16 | TGTGCCAGCAGTGAAGCCGTTTTTATGGGTGTCACTGAAGCTTTCTTT | CASSEAVFMGVTEAFF
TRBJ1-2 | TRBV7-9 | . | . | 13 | TGTGCCAGCACCTTTCAAGGGGTTAATGGCTACACCTTC | CASTFQGVNGYTF
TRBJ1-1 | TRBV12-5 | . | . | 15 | TGTGCTAGTGGTTTGGTATCAGGGCGGAACACTGAAGCTTTCTTT | CASGLVSGRNTEAFF
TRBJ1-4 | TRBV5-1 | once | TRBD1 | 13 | TGCGCCAGCAGAGGGGGCCCTAATGAAAAACTGTTTTTT | CASRGGPNEKLFF